A single sample is the source of the 32 T cell receptor beta chains below, sequenced in a study of shared clonotypes between healthy human individuals. This table comes from immunoSEQ multiplex PCR, and its TCRdb copy is limited to in-frame clones, with some not included. Of 550,000 to 700,000 clones detected, 60% to 75% appear once; the ten largest clones hold around 1.7%. The sequenced sample consisted of memory CD4+ T cells sorted from blood. As to subset: CD45RA-negative fraction. These receptors came from a woman under 40 in good health.

The rearrangement links TRBV10-3 to TRBJ2-3, with D possibly called TRBD1 or TRBD2 (5 bases each). There are 14 residues in the CDR3. Germline lookup yields CDR1 ENHRY and CDR2 SYGVKD. With 9 bases removed from V and 1 base from J, the gap between germline ends came to 14 bases. The CDR3 DNA reads as TGTGCCATTCTCCGGGACCCAGGCACAGATACGCAGTATTTT. This translates into CAILRDPGTDTQYF.

This clone has a count of ten or more. The chain uses TRBV20-1 and TRBJ2-7; TRBD1 aligns across 8 bases. After removal of 3 bases from V and 10 bases from J, the junction contained 5 bases not matched to a gene. This CDR3 comprises 11 residues. Germline V gives CDR1 DFQATT, CDR2 SNEGSKA (reference sequence). CDR3 bases: TGCAGTGCTAGTAATACAGGGGGTCAGTACTTC. Translated: CSASNTGGQYF.

The V call is TRBV14, the J call TRBJ2-1, with 8 bases identical to TRBD2. The V and J ends lost 5 bases and 11 bases, in that order; junction bases with no gene match: 8. This CDR3 is 13 amino acids long. CDR1 is SGHDN and CDR2 is FVKESK in the germline V gene. The CDR3, as DNA: TGTGCCAGCAGCTTGCGGTCTAGCGGGCAGCAGTTCTTC. It encodes CASSLRSSGQQFF.

J is TRBJ2-5 and V is TRBV7-6, with TRBD2 matching 8 bases. J gave up 4 bases and V 5 bases, and 6 bases lay outside the gene matches. Germline CDR1 SGHVS, CDR2 FNYEAQ. This CDR3 has 14 residues. CDR3 coding DNA: TGTGCCAGCAGCCCATCAAGCGGGGGAGAGACCCAGTACTTC. This translates into CASSPSSGGETQYF.

This clone was counted only a few times. J is TRBJ1-1 and V is TRBV19; maybe TRBD1 (6 bases). The CDR3 is made up of 17 amino acids. The V gene lost 4 bases and the J gene lost 3 bases, with 21 bases spanning the gap. From germline, CDR1 is LNHDA and CDR2 SQIVND (reference sequence). The DNA of the CDR3 is TGTGCCAGTAGTACCGATAGGGGGGGGCTACTAGACACTGAAGCTTTCTTT. This encodes CASSTDRGGLLDTEAFF.

V gene TRBV13 combines with J gene TRBJ2-6; tentative D call: TRBD1 (6 bases). The CDR3 covers 19 residues. Germline V gene lookup returns CDR1 PRHDT and CDR2 FYEKMQ (reference sequence). V lost 1 base and J lost 0, with 16 bases in between. CDR3 amino acids: CASSLDSTGLSSGANVLTF. For the CDR3, the DNA is TGTGCCAGCAGCTTAGATAGCACAGGGTTAAGCTCTGGGGCCAACGTCCTGACTTTC.

This clone has only one observation. The genes are TRBV9 and TRBJ2-7; tentatively, D is TRBD1 or TRBD2 (5 bases each). This CDR3 comprises 16 residues. Germline V CDR1 and CDR2: SGDLS, YYNGEE. With 0 bases removed from V and 3 bases from J, the gap between germline ends came to 16 bases. CDR3 in amino acids: CASSVGGSGPGYEQYF. CDR3 sequence (DNA): TGTGCCAGCAGCGTAGGGGGATCGGGGCCGGGCTACGAGCAGTACTTC.

This chain connects TRBV27 to TRBJ2-5; 8 bases map to TRBD2. The CDR3 sequence is 14 residues long. The germline CDR1 and CDR2 sequences are MNHEY and SMNVEV (reference sequence). V dropped 3 bases and J dropped 3; count of bases not matched to a gene: 3. The CDR3 spells CASSFAGGEETQYF. The CDR3 region has the DNA TGTGCCAGCAGTTTCGCGGGAGGAGAAGAGACCCAGTACTTC.

Concerning this clone: Additional DNA sequences in this sample encode the identical CDR3. The chain links TRBV7-9 to TRBJ2-7, with D possibly TRBD2 on 6 matching bases. Germline V CDR1 and CDR2: SEHNR, FQNEAQ (reference sequence). Trimming cost V 0 bases and J 1 base, with 10 bases left between them. The CDR3 is 15 residues long. As DNA, the CDR3 is TGTGCCAGCAGCTTAGCAGGAGGGAGGTCCTACGAGCAGTACTTC. This sequence encodes CASSLAGGRSYEQYF. The full variable domain, rest sourced from reference TRBV7-9 and TRBJ2-7, is DTGVSQNPRHKITKRGQNVTFRCDPISEHNRLYWYRQTLGQGPEFLTYFQNEAQLEKSRLLSDRFSAERPKGSFSTLEIQRTEQGDSAMYLCASSLAGGRSYEQYFGPGTRLTVT.

J is TRBJ2-1 and V is TRBV7-3, with D perhaps TRBD1 (6 bases). Looked up from germline, CDR1 is SGHTA and CDR2 is FQGTGA. The CDR3 sequence is 13 residues long. The ends were cut back, 5 bases at V and 9 bases at J, with 14 bases in the middle. CDR3 amino acids: CASSAQGTGEQFF. In DNA, the CDR3 is TGTGCCAGCAGCGCCCAGGGGACGGGTGAGCAGTTCTTC.

This clone has a count of ten or more. This rearrangement joins TRBV28 to TRBJ2-5, with D possibly matching TRBD1 (5 bases). This CDR3 contains 15 residues. Trimming removed 3 bases at V and 0 bases at J, with 11 bases between. Germline CDR1 and CDR2: MDHEN and SYDVKM. The CDR3 region has the DNA TGTGCCAGCAGTTTGGGGCGGTCGTACCAAGAGACCCAGTACTTC. This encodes CASSLGRSYQETQYF.

There are many counts of this clone. This chain joins TRBV7-9 and TRBJ1-5, with 7 bases that match TRBD1. The length of the CDR3 is 14 residues. Germline loops: CDR1 SEHNR, CDR2 FQNEAQ (reference sequence). J gave up 9 bases and V 5 bases, and 10 bases lay outside the gene matches. CDR3 protein: CASSPDRESRPQHF. CDR3 DNA sequence: TGTGCCAGCAGCCCTGACAGGGAATCGCGGCCCCAGCATTTT.

The chain combines TRBV28 with TRBJ1-2; possible D gene TRBD1, 5 bases. The CDR3 has 13 amino acids. CDR1 is MDHEN, CDR2 SYDVKM, per germline. The ends were cut back, 6 bases at V and 5 bases at J, with 13 bases in the middle. The CDR3 region is CASRSGTEYGYTF. CDR3 coding DNA: TGTGCCAGCAGGTCCGGGACTGAGTATGGCTACACCTTC.

The CDR3 protein is CASSSRLAGVGTGELFF. The DNA of the CDR3 is TGTGCCAGCAGTTCTAGACTAGCGGGAGTAGGGACCGGGGAGCTGTTTTTT. The chain employs TRBV28 and TRBJ2-2; 12 bases line up with TRBD2. Germline CDR1 and CDR2: MDHEN and SYDVKM. This CDR3 region has 17 residues. The V and J ends lost 4 bases and 5 bases, in that order; junction bases with no gene match: 8.

As to this clone: Other DNA sequences in the sample encode the same CDR3. V is TRBV6-5 and J is TRBJ2-5; D is unresolved. Germline V lookup: CDR1 MNHEY, CDR2 SVGAGI. CDR3 size: 13 residues. Trimming pared 6 bases from V and 1 base from J, leaving 9 bases between. DNA for the CDR3: TGTGCCAGCAGAAGGACCGCCCAAGAGACCCAGTACTTC. Protein product: CASRRTAQETQYF.

The rearrangement links TRBV5-1 to TRBJ2-7; TRBD1 aligns across 10 bases. This CDR3 contains 15 residues. Germline trimming cut 4 bases from V and 3 bases from J; bases unmatched to any gene: 7. CDR1 SGHRS and CDR2 YFSETQ come from the germline V gene. This chain's CDR3 is CASSSGQGDNYEQYF. Written as DNA, the CDR3 is TGCGCCAGCAGCAGCGGACAGGGGGATAACTACGAGCAGTACTTC.

The chain couples TRBV29-1 to TRBJ1-1, with TRBD1 matching over 7 bases. V lost 7 bases and J lost 5; bases outside the gene matches: 10. Germline CDR1 SQVTM, CDR2 ANQGSEA. This CDR3 region has 13 residues. The CDR3 region is CSGRQGVRTEAFF. The CDR3 nucleotides read TGCAGCGGACGACAGGGAGTTAGGACTGAAGCTTTCTTT. Complete variable domain (other parts from reference TRBV29-1 and TRBJ1-1): SAVISQKPSRDICQRGTSLTIQCQVDSQVTMMFWYRQQPGQSLTLIATANQGSEATYESGFVIDKFPISRPNLTFSTLTVSNMSPEDSSIYLCSGRQGVRTEAFFGQGTRLTVV.

This chain links TRBV10-3 with TRBJ1-1; 8 bases match TRBD1. The CDR3 has 13 residues. V dropped 5 bases and J dropped 5; count of bases not matched to a gene: 4. Germline-derived CDR1 and CDR2 are ENHRY and SYGVKD. Written as DNA, the CDR3 is TGTGCCATCAGTAGACAGGGGTCTACTGAAGCTTTCTTT. Protein product: CAISRQGSTEAFF.

The chain recombines TRBV2 with TRBJ1-2, with 8 bases that match TRBD1. The length of the CDR3 is 13 residues. The V gene's germline CDR1 is SNHLY and CDR2 FYNNEI. Trimming removed 6 bases from V and 7 bases from J; junction bases left unmatched: 7. The CDR3 DNA is TGTGCCAGCAGCTGGACAGGGACGGGTGGCTACACCTTC. Amino acids: CASSWTGTGGYTF.

This chain uses TRBV19 with TRBJ1-4, with a tentative D call TRBD1 (6 bases). CDR1 and CDR2 from the germline V gene are LNHDA and SQIVND (reference sequence). CDR3 length: 13 amino acids. The V and J ends lost 7 bases and 10 bases respectively, with 16 bases between them. The CDR3 nucleotides read TGTGCCAGTAATACCGGGGACACCGGAAAACTGTTTTTT. It encodes CASNTGDTGKLFF.

The rearrangement joins TRBV28 to TRBJ1-2; D possibly corresponds to TRBD1 (6 bases). The CDR3 spans 13 residues. V was cut by 7 bases and J by 3 bases, with 12 bases left in between. The V gene's germline CDR1 is MDHEN and CDR2 SYDVKM. Here the CDR3 DNA reads TGTGCCAGCAACCGAGGGGGGGACTATGGCTACACCTTC. Encoded protein: CASNRGGDYGYTF.

The chain uses TRBV5-1 and TRBJ1-1; D might be TRBD1 (5 bases). The germline V gene encodes CDR1 SGHRS and CDR2 YFSETQ. V gave up 7 bases and J gave up 6 bases, with 25 bases separating them. The CDR3 totals 16 residues. The chain's CDR3 is CASQLSTGFSFAEAFF. CDR3 in DNA: TGCGCCAGCCAGCTCAGCACAGGCTTCTCTTTTGCTGAAGCTTTCTTT.

The chain has TRBV5-1 and TRBJ2-7; D is unclear. Germline V gives CDR1 SGHRS, CDR2 YFSETQ. This CDR3 has 16 residues. V dropped 2 bases and J dropped 0 bases, with 15 bases sitting between them. The CDR3 sequence is CASSLSYGDISYEQYF. The CDR3 nucleotides are TGCGCCAGCAGCTTAAGTTATGGAGACATCTCCTACGAGCAGTACTTC.

This chain joins TRBV2 and TRBJ2-7; unclear D gene. Trimming left V 2 bases short and J 3 bases short, with 8 bases between. The CDR3 is 13 amino acids. Germline loops: CDR1 SNHLY, CDR2 FYNNEI. The CDR3 sequence is CASSELSLYEQYF. The CDR3 coding sequence is TGTGCCAGCAGTGAATTGAGCCTCTACGAGCAGTACTTC.

This chain joins TRBV6-5 and TRBJ1-1; tentative D call: TRBD1 (6 bases). Germline V gene data show CDR1 as MNHEY and CDR2 as SVGAGI. Trimming pared 4 bases from V and 1 base from J, leaving 7 bases between. CDR3 length: 13 residues. The CDR3 sequence: CASSLTGNTEAFF. CDR3 DNA sequence: TGTGCCAGCAGTTTGACAGGGAACACTGAAGCTTTCTTT.

V is TRBV21-1 and J is TRBJ2-3; the table's TRBD2 call for D was not verified on the DNA. TRBV21-1 is a documented pseudogene. CDR3 size: 22 residues. DNA for the CDR3: TGTGCCAGCAGCAAAAAACCCTGCCCGAAACTAGCGGGAGGGCTTTGCACAGATACGCAGTATTTT. Translated: CASSKKPCPKLAGGLCTDTQYF.

The chain joins TRBV11-2 to TRBJ1-4; no firm D call. The CDR3 is made up of 14 amino acids. V shed 5 bases and J shed 5 bases, with 12 bases lying between them. Looked up from germline, CDR1 is SGHAT and CDR2 is FQNNGV. CDR3 in DNA: TGTGCCAGCAGCCACCTCGCGGTAAATGAAAAACTGTTTTTT. This sequence encodes CASSHLAVNEKLFF.

This clone was seen a single time. The chain recombines TRBV6-1 with TRBJ1-5, with 7 bases fitting TRBD1. The V gene's germline CDR1 is MNHNS and CDR2 SASEGT. There are 16 residues in the CDR3. J was trimmed by 3 bases and V by 0 bases; bases with no gene match: 5. CDR3 region: CASSEAEGAYNQPQHF. CDR3 nucleotides: TGTGCCAGCAGTGAAGCAGAGGGGGCCTACAATCAGCCCCAGCATTTT.

In DNA form, the CDR3 reads TGTGCCAGCAGCGTAGCTGGGGGGCCCACAGATACGCAGTATTTT. It encodes CASSVAGGPTDTQYF. This chain uses TRBV9 with TRBJ2-3, with D possibly being TRBD1 or TRBD2 (6 bases each). CDR3 length: 15 residues. In germline, CDR1 is SGDLS, CDR2 YYNGEE. Trimming took 0 bases from V and 2 from J, leaving 10 bases between them.

The rearrangement uses TRBV11-3 and TRBJ2-2; 10 nucleotides match TRBD2. With V trimmed by 2 bases and J by 4 bases, 4 bases remained unmatched. CDR1 and CDR2 from the germline V gene are SGHNT and YENEEA. CDR3 length: 16 residues. CDR3 loop: CASSLLAGVTTGELFF. CDR3 DNA sequence: TGTGCCAGCAGCTTACTAGCGGGAGTTACCACCGGGGAGCTGTTTTTT.

The chain recombines TRBV25-1 with TRBJ2-1; D call uncertain. Germline V lookup: CDR1 MGHDK, CDR2 SYGVNS. V lost 4 bases to trimming and J lost 5 bases, with 6 bases between them. There are 12 residues in the CDR3. The CDR3 DNA sequence: TGTGCCAGCAGTGGACACCACAATGAGCAGTTCTTC. It specifies CASSGHHNEQFF.

The chain is built from TRBV28 and TRBJ1-5; tentative D call: TRBD1 (5 bases). The V gene's germline CDR1 is MDHEN and CDR2 SYDVKM. This CDR3 region has 16 residues. With 4 bases removed from V and 0 bases from J, the gap between germline ends came to 13 bases. The CDR3 protein is CASSYQSRGSNQPQHF. In nucleotides, the CDR3 is TGTGCCAGCAGTTACCAATCGAGGGGTAGCAATCAGCCCCAGCATTTT.